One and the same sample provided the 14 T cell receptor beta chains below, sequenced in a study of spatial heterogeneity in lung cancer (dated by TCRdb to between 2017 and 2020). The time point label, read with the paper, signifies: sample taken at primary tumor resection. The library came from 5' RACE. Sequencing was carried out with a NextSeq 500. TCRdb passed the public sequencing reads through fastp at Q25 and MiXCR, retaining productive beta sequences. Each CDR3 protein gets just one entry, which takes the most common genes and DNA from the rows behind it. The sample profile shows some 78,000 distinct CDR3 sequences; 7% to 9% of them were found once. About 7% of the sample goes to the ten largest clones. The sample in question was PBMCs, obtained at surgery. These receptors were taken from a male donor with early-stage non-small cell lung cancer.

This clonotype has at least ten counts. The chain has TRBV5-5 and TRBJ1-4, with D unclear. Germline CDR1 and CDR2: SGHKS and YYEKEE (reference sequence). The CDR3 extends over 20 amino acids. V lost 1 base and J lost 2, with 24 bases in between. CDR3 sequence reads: CASSLSVRTIGGGTNEKLFF. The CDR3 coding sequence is TGTGCCAGCAGCTTGTCTGTCCGTACCATCGGCGGCGGGACTAATGAAAAACTGTTTTTT. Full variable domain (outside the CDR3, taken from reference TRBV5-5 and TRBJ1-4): DAGVTQSPTHLIKTRGQQVTLRCSPISGHKSVSWYQQVLGQGPQFIFQYYEKEERGRGNFPDRFSARQFPNYSSELNVNALLLGDSALYLCASSLSVRTIGGGTNEKLFFGSGTQLSVL.

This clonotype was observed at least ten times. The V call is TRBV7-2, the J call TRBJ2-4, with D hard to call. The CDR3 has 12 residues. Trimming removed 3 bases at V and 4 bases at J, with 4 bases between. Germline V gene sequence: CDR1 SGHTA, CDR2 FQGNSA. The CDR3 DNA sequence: TGTGCCAGCAGCTTCCCTAAAAACATTCAGTACTTC. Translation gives CASSFPKNIQYF.

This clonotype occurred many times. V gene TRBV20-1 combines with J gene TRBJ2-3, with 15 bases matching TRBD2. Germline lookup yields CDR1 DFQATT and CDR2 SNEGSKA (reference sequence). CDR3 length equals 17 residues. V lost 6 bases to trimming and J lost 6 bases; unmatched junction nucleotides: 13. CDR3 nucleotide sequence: TGCAGTGCGAGGACTAGCGGGAGGGCCAAAATGAGCGATACGCAGTATTTT. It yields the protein CSARTSGRAKMSDTQYF.

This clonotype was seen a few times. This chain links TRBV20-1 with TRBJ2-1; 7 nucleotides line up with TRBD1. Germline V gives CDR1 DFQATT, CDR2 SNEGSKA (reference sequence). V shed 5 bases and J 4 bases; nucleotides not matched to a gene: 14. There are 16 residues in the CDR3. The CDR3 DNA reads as TGCAGTGCTTCTACAGTGACAGGGAGAAAATACAATGAGCAGTTCTTC. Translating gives CSASTVTGRKYNEQFF.

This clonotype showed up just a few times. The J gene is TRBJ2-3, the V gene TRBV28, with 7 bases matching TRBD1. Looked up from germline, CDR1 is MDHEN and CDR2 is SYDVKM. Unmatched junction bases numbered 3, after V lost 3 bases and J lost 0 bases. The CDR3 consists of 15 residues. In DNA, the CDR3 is TGTGCCAGCAGTTTTGTCAGGGGGAGCACAGATACGCAGTATTTT. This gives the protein CASSFVRGSTDTQYF.

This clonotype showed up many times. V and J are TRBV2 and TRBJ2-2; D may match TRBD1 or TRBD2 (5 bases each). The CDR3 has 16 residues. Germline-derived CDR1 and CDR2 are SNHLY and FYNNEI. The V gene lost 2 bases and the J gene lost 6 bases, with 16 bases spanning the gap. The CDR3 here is CASSESRGRWAGELFF. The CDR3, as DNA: TGTGCCAGCAGTGAATCACGGGGCCGATGGGCCGGGGAGCTGTTTTTT.

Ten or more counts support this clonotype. DNA for the CDR3: TGTGCCAGCAGCTTAGATAGCGGGGGTTACAATGAGCAGTTCTTC. Its translation: CASSLDSGGYNEQFF. This sequence joins TRBV7-2 and TRBJ2-1; 9 bases map to TRBD2. Trimming at V came to 1 base and at J to 4 bases, leaving 2 bases not matched to a gene. The CDR3 runs 15 residues. CDR1 and CDR2 (germline): SGHTA, FQGNSA.

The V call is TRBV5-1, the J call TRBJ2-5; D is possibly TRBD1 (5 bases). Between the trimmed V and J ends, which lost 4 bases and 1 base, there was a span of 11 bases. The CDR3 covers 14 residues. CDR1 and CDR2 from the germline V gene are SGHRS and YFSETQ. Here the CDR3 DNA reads TGCGCCAGCAGCACCAGACAGATCCAAGAGACCCAGTACTTC. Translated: CASSTRQIQETQYF.

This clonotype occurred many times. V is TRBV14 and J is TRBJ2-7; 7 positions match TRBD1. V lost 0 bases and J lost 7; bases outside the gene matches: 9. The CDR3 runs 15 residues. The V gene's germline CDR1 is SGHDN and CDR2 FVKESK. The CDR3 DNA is TGTGCCAGCAGCCAAGAATCGACAGGGCGGTATGAGCAGTACTTC. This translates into CASSQESTGRYEQYF.

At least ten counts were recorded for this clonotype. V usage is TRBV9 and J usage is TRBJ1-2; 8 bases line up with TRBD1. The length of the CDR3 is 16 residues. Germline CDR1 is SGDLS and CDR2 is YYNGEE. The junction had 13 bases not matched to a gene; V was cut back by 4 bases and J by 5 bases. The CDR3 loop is CASSSNLRTGLYGYTF. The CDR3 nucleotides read TGTGCCAGCAGCTCAAACCTTAGGACAGGGCTATATGGCTACACCTTC.

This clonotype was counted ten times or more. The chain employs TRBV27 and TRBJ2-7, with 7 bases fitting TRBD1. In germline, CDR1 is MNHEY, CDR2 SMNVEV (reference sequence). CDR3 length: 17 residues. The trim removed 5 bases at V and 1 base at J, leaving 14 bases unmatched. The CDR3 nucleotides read TGTGCCAGCAGTACCGGGACAGTGGGCCCTAGGTCCTACGAGCAGTACTTC. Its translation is CASSTGTVGPRSYEQYF.

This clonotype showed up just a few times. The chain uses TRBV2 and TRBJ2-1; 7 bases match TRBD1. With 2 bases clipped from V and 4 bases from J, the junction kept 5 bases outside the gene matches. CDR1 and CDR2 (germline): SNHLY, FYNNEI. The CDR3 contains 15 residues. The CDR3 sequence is CASSELLQGYNEQFF. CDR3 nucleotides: TGTGCCAGCAGTGAATTGTTACAGGGGTACAATGAGCAGTTCTTC.

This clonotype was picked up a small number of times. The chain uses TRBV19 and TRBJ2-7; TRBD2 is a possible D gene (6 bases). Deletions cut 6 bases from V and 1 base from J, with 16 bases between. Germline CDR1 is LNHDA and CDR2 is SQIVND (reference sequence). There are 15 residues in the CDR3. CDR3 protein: CASRATGSGSYEQYF. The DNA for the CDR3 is TGTGCCAGTAGAGCCACCGGGAGTGGGTCCTACGAGCAGTACTTC.

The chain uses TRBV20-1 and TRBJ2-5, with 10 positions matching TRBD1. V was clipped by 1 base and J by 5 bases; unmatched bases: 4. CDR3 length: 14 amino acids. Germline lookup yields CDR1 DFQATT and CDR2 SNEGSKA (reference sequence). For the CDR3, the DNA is TGCAGTGCTAGAGCCCCGGGACAGGGGGAGACCCAGTACTTC. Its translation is CSARAPGQGETQYF.